These 20 T cell receptor beta chains were all obtained from the same sample, sequenced in a study of T cells in Graves' hyperthyroidism and ophthalmopathy. Amplified TCR beta CDR3 regions came from RNA transcripts. TCR CDR3 underwent first-round RT-PCR with the HTBI primer set. MiXCR was run by TCRdb on the multiplex PCR reads, yielding one entry per CDR3 protein. The table shows about 200,000 distinct CDR3 sequences, with about a sixth occurring only once. The sample consisted of blood. These receptors were taken from a woman in her forties or fifties with Graves' hyperthyroidism.

Many counts were recorded for this clonotype. The chain carries TRBV6-1 and TRBJ2-5; the D is unclear. The CDR3 loop spans 12 amino acids. Germline V gene sequence: CDR1 MNHNS, CDR2 SASEGT. V lost 8 bases and J lost 2, with 9 bases in between. The CDR3 DNA reads as TGTGCCAGCCCGCCGATGCAAGAGACCCAGTACTTC. This encodes CASPPMQETQYF.

In its sample, this clonotype was seen many times. V usage is TRBV7-2 and J usage is TRBJ2-5; TRBD2 aligns across 8 bases. The CDR3 sequence is 12 residues long. The trim removed 5 bases at V and 12 bases at J, leaving 8 bases unmatched. Germline values: CDR1 SGHTA, CDR2 FQGNSA. The CDR3 spells CASSRDSGIKYF. DNA for the CDR3: TGTGCCAGCAGCCGAGATAGCGGGATCAAGTACTTC.

Ten or more counts support this clonotype. The chain recombines TRBV7-3 with TRBJ2-1; a weak D match, TRBD1 (6 bases). V lost 5 bases to trimming and J lost 8 bases, with 16 bases between them. Germline V lookup: CDR1 SGHTA, CDR2 FQGTGA. The length of the CDR3 is 14 residues. This CDR3 reads CASSLRMDSDEQFF. DNA for the CDR3: TGTGCCAGCAGCCTCCGCATGGACAGCGATGAGCAGTTCTTC.

This clonotype was seen many times. The chain recombines TRBV9 with TRBJ1-1; maybe TRBD1 (6 bases). V was pared by 6 bases and J by 3 bases, with 15 bases between. CDR3 length: 14 amino acids. The germline V gene encodes CDR1 SGDLS and CDR2 YYNGEE. As DNA, the CDR3 is TGTGCCAGCACAAACGGGGGGCGAGACACTGAAGCTTTCTTT. Its protein is CASTNGGRDTEAFF.

In its sample, this clonotype was seen many times. CDR3 DNA sequence: TGTGCCAGCAGTGAAGCGAACAGGCGGGCGGCTGAAGCTTTCTTT. Its protein is CASSEANRRAAEAFF. The chain is built from TRBV6-1 and TRBJ1-1; tentative D call: TRBD1 (5 bases). Trimming cost V 0 bases and J 6 bases, with 14 bases left between them. The germline V gene encodes CDR1 MNHNS and CDR2 SASEGT. The CDR3 runs to 15 residues.

The rearrangement links TRBV10-3 to TRBJ2-7; TRBD2 aligns across 9 bases. CDR3 size: 14 residues. Germline V gene lookup returns CDR1 ENHRY and CDR2 SYGVKD. V shed 3 bases and J 11 bases; nucleotides not matched to a gene: 11. This chain's CDR3 is CAISEGSGSRGEYF. CDR3 sequence (DNA): TGTGCCATCAGTGAAGGTAGCGGGAGCCGAGGAGAGTACTTC.

At least ten counts were recorded for this clonotype. This sequence joins TRBV3-1 and TRBJ1-1, with a possible D match to TRBD1 (6 bases). CDR1 is LGHDT, CDR2 YNNKEL, per germline (reference sequence). CDR3 size: 16 residues. V was pared by 0 bases and J by 7 bases, with 18 bases between. For the CDR3, the DNA is TGTGCCAGCAGCCAAGAGGGGGGCAGGGAGCGGAATGAAGCTTTCTTT. Its translation is CASSQEGGRERNEAFF.

This clonotype was seen at least ten times. The rearrangement links TRBV20-1 to TRBJ1-2, with D unclear. The CDR3 runs to 17 residues. Germline values: CDR1 DFQATT, CDR2 SNEGSKA (reference sequence). The V end was cut by 0 bases, the J end by 2 bases, with 19 bases between. This chain's CDR3 is CSAREAPPLVNNYGYTF. CDR3 coding DNA: TGCAGTGCTAGAGAGGCTCCGCCACTAGTTAACAACTATGGCTACACCTTC.

The chain is built from TRBV30 and TRBJ2-1; 13 positions agree with TRBD2. Germline-derived CDR1 and CDR2 are GTSNPN and SVGIG (reference sequence). The CDR3 extends over 15 amino acids. J gave up 8 bases and V 3 bases, and 7 bases lay outside the gene matches. The CDR3 loop reads CAWRATSGRFHEQFF. CDR3 in DNA: TGTGCCTGGAGAGCGACTAGCGGGAGGTTCCATGAGCAGTTCTTC. Variable domain in full (rest from reference TRBV30 and TRBJ2-1): SQTIHQWPATLVQPVGSPLSLECTVEGTSNPNLYWYRQAAGRGLQLLFYSVGIGQISSEVPQNLSASRPQDRQFILSSKKLLLSDSGFYLCAWRATSGRFHEQFFGPGTRLTVL.

As concerns this clonotype: One end of the junction is discordant with germline, which a read error may explain. The chain links TRBV9 to TRBJ2-2; D not certain. The length of the CDR3 is 12 residues. Germline CDR1 is SGDLS and CDR2 is YYNGEE. CDR3 in DNA: TGTGCCAGCAGTGTAGATGTCGGGGAGCTGTTTTTT. Translating it yields CASSVDVGELFF. Full variable domain (outside the CDR3, taken from reference TRBV9 and TRBJ2-2): DSGVTQTPKHLITATGQRVTLRCSPRSGDLSVYWYQQSLDQGLQFLIQYYNGEERAKGNILERFSAQQFPDLHSELNLSSLELGDSALYFCASSVDVGELFFGEGSRLTVL.

This clonotype came up many times. The rearrangement uses TRBV7-9 and TRBJ2-7; 7 positions match TRBD1. The CDR3 length is 15 residues. The V gene end was trimmed by 1 base and the J gene end by 1 base; junction bases not matched to a gene: 4. Germline lookup yields CDR1 SEHNR and CDR2 FQNEAQ (reference sequence). The CDR3 sequence is CASSLGMGQSYEQYF. The CDR3 nucleotides read TGTGCCAGCAGCTTAGGAATGGGACAGTCCTACGAGCAGTACTTC.

This clonotype was detected only a few times. The DNA is left out, because the CDR3 cannot be placed on it with certainty; the CDR3 is given as TCRdb lists it. V and J are TRBV2 and TRBJ2-3; the table names TRBD1, a call not compared with the DNA. The CDR3 is 17 residues long, ends included. Germline V gene lookup returns CDR1 SNHLY and CDR2 FYNNEI. CDR3 loop: CASSSGQGAPSTDTQYF.

This clonotype was detected ten times or more. V gene TRBV18 combines with J gene TRBJ1-2; a weak D match, TRBD1 (5 bases). Germline loops: CDR1 KGHSH, CDR2 LQKENI. V was clipped by 0 bases and J by 3 bases, with 8 bases between them. The CDR3 is 14 residues long. CDR3 coding DNA: TGTGCCAGCTCACCACCGTCAGGGTACTATGGCTACACCTTC. The encoded protein is CASSPPSGYYGYTF.

In this sample, this clonotype turned up many times. This chain uses TRBV4-2 with TRBJ2-3, with D perhaps TRBD2 (5 bases). CDR3 size: 13 residues. Germline V gives CDR1 LGHNA, CDR2 YNFKEQ. Trimming shortened V by 5 bases and J by 4 bases, and 10 bases separated the two germline ends. CDR3 nucleotides: TGTGCCAGCAGCGGATCAGCGGCAGATACGCAGTATTTT. It yields the protein CASSGSAADTQYF.

There are many counts of this clonotype. The chain uses TRBV27 and TRBJ2-1; D gene uncertain. From germline, CDR1 is MNHEY and CDR2 SMNVEV (reference sequence). The germline V and J ends were trimmed by 0 bases and 1 base, with 10 bases remaining between them. The CDR3 spans 16 residues. The CDR3 reads CASSLSARASYNEQFF. As DNA, the CDR3 is TGTGCCAGCAGTTTATCCGCCAGAGCTTCCTACAATGAGCAGTTCTTC.

This clonotype was found many times. CDR3 coding DNA: TGTGCCAGCAGCATTCATCCCTACGAGCAGTACTTC. Translation gives CASSIHPYEQYF. The rearrangement links TRBV7-2 to TRBJ2-7; no clear D. V was trimmed by 5 bases and J by 2 bases, leaving 7 bases between them. This CDR3 contains 12 residues. Per the germline V gene, CDR1 is SGHTA and CDR2 is FQGNSA.

This chain uses TRBV10-3 with TRBJ1-2, with a tentative D call TRBD1 (6 bases). This CDR3 has 16 residues. Germline V CDR1 and CDR2: ENHRY, SYGVKD. V lost 4 bases, J lost 0 bases, and 15 bases lay in between. The CDR3 sequence is CAISAGRGLSNYGYTF. CDR3 in DNA: TGTGCCATCAGTGCGGGCAGGGGTCTTTCTAACTATGGCTACACCTTC.

The V gene is TRBV10-3, the J gene TRBJ2-5; D call uncertain. The CDR3 consists of 13 residues. Trimming removed 1 base at V and 1 base at J, with 4 bases between. CDR1 and CDR2 from the germline V gene are ENHRY and SYGVKD. The CDR3 DNA is TGTGCCATCAGTGAGTTCGGCCAAGAGACCCAGTACTTC. It yields the protein CAISEFGQETQYF.

This clonotype appeared a few times. V usage is TRBV7-8 and J usage is TRBJ1-1; D gene unclear. V lost 5 bases to trimming and J lost 4 bases, with 11 bases between them. The CDR3 runs to 13 residues. Looked up from germline, CDR1 is SGHVS and CDR2 is FQNEAQ. The chain's CDR3 is CASSPHIGTEAFF. The CDR3 DNA reads TGTGCCAGCAGCCCCCACATCGGCACTGAAGCTTTCTTT.

At least ten counts were recorded for this clonotype. Mismatch with germline at one junction end may stem from a read error. The chain is built from TRBV12-3 or TRBV12-4 and TRBJ2-2, with 8 nucleotides matching TRBD2. The CDR3 runs 12 residues. This CDR3 is CASSEAEREPYF. The CDR3 coding sequence is TGTGCCAGCAGCGAGGCGGAGCGGGAGCCGTATTTT.